The entry below gives a single T cell receptor beta chain sequence along with its context. What it binds is not known. TCRdb's copy holds only in-frame clones and misses some; the assay was immunoSEQ multiplex PCR. The repertoire holds 100,000 to 150,000 clones, 88% seen once, with 4% to 5.5% in the top ten. The data stem from a study of T cell responses to AZD1222 COVID-19 vaccine. As for the study in general: Recipients boosted at about 4 weeks or about 12 weeks are pooled. Whole-study results and caveats: Females outnumbered males among donors, who were mostly white British; clonal diversity was possibly underestimated. Just six or seven AZD1222 recipients tested seropositive at baseline.

The germline gives CDR1 SGHTA, CDR2 FQGTGA. Trimming took 2 bases from V and 8 from J, leaving 13 bases between them. This CDR3 has 14 residues. This specimen consisted of peripheral blood, obtained on day 0 of AZD1222 vaccination. The chain employs TRBV7-3 and TRBJ2-1; possible D gene TRBD2, 7 bases. This TCR came from an adult in good health. The CDR3 loop is CASSLGGAFDEQFF. DNA for the CDR3: TGTGCCAGCAGCTTAGGGGGGGCATTCGATGAGCAGTTCTTC.